One sample yielded the 29 T cell receptor beta chains listed below, sequenced in a study of regulatory T cells in long-lasting Graves disease. Library construction for TCR beta used iRepertoire HTBI primers and Arm-PCR of CDR3 regions. TCRdb fed the multiplex PCR reads into MiXCR, producing one record per CDR3 protein. The sample includes approximately 210,000 distinct CDR3 sequences, around 16% of them seen just once. The time point denotes: newly diagnosed GD, antithyroid drugs for less than 3 months. Following extraction of RNA from PBMCs, that RNA was used to make the TCR library. Sequencing was performed on peripheral blood mononuclear cells (PBMCs), taken at new diagnosis, from a patient treated with antithyroid drugs. The receptors derive from a female donor with Graves disease.

Many counts were recorded for this clonotype. This chain uses TRBV28 with TRBJ1-5, with a weak D call TRBD1 (5 bases). In germline, CDR1 is MDHEN, CDR2 SYDVKM. Trimming left V 5 bases short and J 4 bases short, with 15 bases between. CDR3 size: 15 residues. CDR3 DNA: TGTGCCAGCAGTGACCCGGGACCGCAGAATCAGCCCCAGCATTTT. Encoded protein: CASSDPGPQNQPQHF.

This clonotype has at least ten counts. The genes are TRBV30 and TRBJ2-3; possible D gene TRBD2, 5 bases. The V end lost 3 bases, the J end lost 4 bases, and 11 bases lay between the germline ends. Looked up from germline, CDR1 is GTSNPN and CDR2 is SVGIG (reference sequence). The CDR3 spans 13 residues. The CDR3 DNA is TGTGCCTGGAGGAGGGTGGGGTCAGATACGCAGTATTTT. Translated: CAWRRVGSDTQYF.

This clonotype was detected many times. The chain carries TRBV24-1 and TRBJ2-1, with 11 positions matching TRBD2. Germline lookup yields CDR1 KGHDR and CDR2 SFDVKD. The CDR3 loop spans 16 amino acids. The V segment lost 3 bases and the J segment 3 bases; nucleotides outside the gene matches: 3. The CDR3 DNA follows: TGTGCCACCAGTGATGCTAGCGGGAGGTTCTACAATGAGCAGTTCTTC. It encodes CATSDASGRFYNEQFF.

This clonotype was seen ten or more times. The rearrangement links TRBV9 to TRBJ2-2; D possibly corresponds to TRBD2 (6 bases). CDR3 length: 16 residues. CDR1 and CDR2 (germline): SGDLS, YYNGEE. Between the trimmed V and J ends, which lost 2 bases and 4 bases, there was a span of 15 bases. The CDR3 spells CASSVGTARGTGELFF. Written as DNA, the CDR3 is TGTGCCAGCAGCGTCGGGACTGCACGGGGCACCGGGGAGCTGTTTTTT. Variable domain in full (rest from reference TRBV9 and TRBJ2-2): DSGVTQTPKHLITATGQRVTLRCSPRSGDLSVYWYQQSLDQGLQFLIQYYNGEERAKGNILERFSAQQFPDLHSELNLSSLELGDSALYFCASSVGTARGTGELFFGEGSRLTVL.

V is TRBV9 and J is TRBJ2-7; D might be TRBD2 (5 bases). CDR3 length equals 15 residues. CDR1 SGDLS and CDR2 YYNGEE come from the germline V gene. Trimming left V 0 bases short and J 2 bases short, with 12 bases between. The chain's CDR3 is CASSVGEGTTYEQYF. The CDR3, as DNA: TGTGCCAGCAGCGTAGGCGAGGGAACCACCTACGAGCAGTACTTC.

The rearrangement uses TRBV5-1 and TRBJ1-1, with TRBD1 matching over 10 bases. The CDR3 has 16 residues. The V segment lost 0 bases and the J segment 2 bases; nucleotides outside the gene matches: 4. Looked up from germline, CDR1 is SGHRS and CDR2 is YFSETQ. CDR3 in DNA: TGCGCCAGCAGCTTGGGGGACAGGGGCGTAAACACTGAAGCTTTCTTT. This gives the protein CASSLGDRGVNTEAFF.

This chain connects TRBV7-2 to TRBJ2-4, with 7 bases identical to TRBD1. V lost 1 base, J lost 7 bases, and 4 bases stayed unmatched. CDR1 SGHTA and CDR2 FQGNSA come from the germline V gene. This CDR3 spans 14 amino acids. CDR3 DNA sequence: TGTGCCAGCAGCTTAGACCCGACAGGGAACATTCAGTACTTC. As protein: CASSLDPTGNIQYF.

This clonotype was seen at least ten times. CDR3 in amino acids: CASSPSLPDEQFF. The CDR3 region has the DNA TGTGCCAGCAGTCCATCCCTACCTGATGAGCAGTTCTTC. V gene TRBV6-1 combines with J gene TRBJ2-1; D remains ambiguous. The V and J ends lost 5 bases and 8 bases respectively, with 13 bases between them. Per germline, CDR1 MNHNS and CDR2 SASEGT. This CDR3 spans 13 amino acids.

Concerning this clonotype itself: A much larger clone differs from this one at a single base, so this may be a read error. CDR3 in DNA: TGTGCCGGCAGCCGGGCCAGAGAAGAGACCCAGTACTTC. Translation: CAGSRAREETQYF. The chain joins TRBV11-2 to TRBJ2-5, with unresolved D. This CDR3 contains 13 residues. Germline V gene lookup returns CDR1 SGHAT and CDR2 FQNNGV.

Many counts were recorded for this clonotype. The chain has TRBV28 and TRBJ2-3, with TRBD2 as a possible D gene (6 bases). The V gene lost 3 bases and the J gene lost 4 bases, with 14 bases spanning the gap. CDR1 MDHEN and CDR2 SYDVKM come from the germline V gene. CDR3 length: 15 residues. The CDR3 sequence is CASSFGGYGADTQYF. In DNA form, the CDR3 reads TGTGCCAGCAGTTTTGGAGGGTATGGGGCAGATACGCAGTATTTT.

The chain has TRBV6-5 and TRBJ2-5; 10 nucleotides align to TRBD2. This CDR3 has 13 amino acids. The germline V gene encodes CDR1 MNHEY and CDR2 SVGAGI. V shed 4 bases and J 9 bases; nucleotides not matched to a gene: 5. As DNA, the CDR3 is TGTGCCAGCAGTTCCGAACTAGCGGGGCCCCAGTACTTC. This encodes CASSSELAGPQYF.

This clonotype showed up many times. The gene calls are TRBV6-1 and TRBJ1-6; D remains ambiguous. This CDR3 comprises 14 residues. The V end lost 7 bases, the J end lost 7 bases, and 14 bases lay between the germline ends. Germline CDR1 MNHNS, CDR2 SASEGT. In DNA form, the CDR3 reads TGTGCCAGCACCGGATACTCGGGGAATTCACCCCTCCACTTT. This encodes CASTGYSGNSPLHF.

As regards this clonotype: A far bigger clonotype differs at one base, so this is likely a read error. CDR3 nucleotides: TGTGCCAGCAGCTTAGACAGGCCCACAGGTACGCAGTATTTT. Translation gives CASSLDRPTGTQYF. The chain carries TRBV7-3 and TRBJ2-3; maybe TRBD1 (6 bases). Germline lookup yields CDR1 SGHTA and CDR2 FQGTGA. The CDR3 spans 14 residues. The complete variable domain, with remaining parts taken from reference TRBV7-3 and TRBJ2-3, reads GAGVSQTPSNKVTEKGKYVELRCDPISGHTALYWYRQSLGQGPEFLIYFQGTGAADDSGLPNDRFFAVRPEGSVSTLKIQRTERGDSAVYLCASSLDRPTGTQYFGPGTRLTVL.

This clonotype was picked up many times. This rearrangement joins TRBV30 to TRBJ1-5; the match to TRBD1 covers 7 bases. J was trimmed by 7 bases and V by 3 bases; bases with no gene match: 6. The CDR3 contains 13 residues. The germline CDR1 and CDR2 sequences are GTSNPN and SVGIG (reference sequence). CDR3 sequence: CAWSEQGNQPQHF. The CDR3, as DNA: TGTGCCTGGAGCGAACAGGGGAACCAGCCCCAGCATTTT.

J is TRBJ2-7 and V is TRBV27; 11 bases map to TRBD2. Germline V gene lookup returns CDR1 MNHEY and CDR2 SMNVEV (reference sequence). Germline trimming cut 6 bases from V and 6 bases from J; bases unmatched to any gene: 13. The CDR3 is made up of 16 amino acids. The CDR3 is CASSKGLAGGGREQYF. In DNA, the CDR3 is TGTGCCAGCAGCAAGGGGTTAGCGGGAGGGGGACGCGAGCAGTACTTC.

This clonotype was picked up many times. CDR3: CATSRIYGSTEAFF. In DNA form, the CDR3 reads TGTGCCACCAGCAGGATATACGGTAGCACTGAAGCTTTCTTT. This chain uses TRBV15 with TRBJ1-1; D ambiguous. Germline assignment: CDR1 LNHNV and CDR2 YYDKDF (reference sequence). V was clipped by 3 bases and J by 4 bases, with 12 bases between them. The CDR3 has 14 amino acids.

The rearrangement links TRBV12-3 or TRBV12-4 to TRBJ2-3, with 8 positions matching TRBD1. The J call may be incorrect, as the DNA end agrees better with TRBJ2-5. The CDR3 sequence is 16 residues long. The CDR3 protein is CASSLATGGPRETQYF. The CDR3 DNA follows: TGTGCCAGCAGTTTAGCCACAGGGGGGCCTCGGGAGACCCAGTACTTC.

In its sample, this clonotype was seen many times. The chain employs TRBV2 and TRBJ2-5; no reliable D call. CDR1 and CDR2 from the germline V gene are SNHLY and FYNNEI. This CDR3 contains 14 residues. V shed 6 bases and J shed 6 bases, with 17 bases lying between them. The CDR3 reads CASSEVGRLKTQYF. The CDR3 nucleotides are TGTGCCAGCAGCGAGGTGGGCCGTCTGAAGACCCAGTACTTC.

This clonotype was counted many times. The CDR3 spells CASRLEGQNNEKLFF. The CDR3 region has the DNA TGTGCCAGCAGGCTCGAAGGACAAAATAATGAAAAACTGTTTTTT. The chain employs TRBV2 and TRBJ1-4; a weak D match, TRBD1 (5 bases). The CDR3 runs 15 residues. V was cut by 6 bases and J by 4 bases, with 15 bases left in between. Per the germline V gene, CDR1 is SNHLY and CDR2 is FYNNEI.

This clonotype was seen a handful of times. The rearrangement uses TRBV7-3 and TRBJ1-2; perhaps TRBD1 as D (5 bases). The CDR3 runs to 17 residues. The germline V and J ends were trimmed by 0 bases and 4 bases, with 18 bases remaining between them. CDR1 and CDR2 (germline): SGHTA, FQGTGA. The CDR3 loop is CASSLTSAQEFPYGYTF. CDR3 nucleotide sequence: TGTGCCAGCAGCTTAACGTCCGCACAGGAGTTCCCCTATGGCTACACCTTC.

A remark on this clonotype: A far larger clone is a single base away, which makes a read error likely. V usage is TRBV11-2 and J usage is TRBJ1-2; 7 nucleotides line up with TRBD1. The V gene's germline CDR1 is SGHAT and CDR2 FQNNGV. The V gene end was trimmed by 5 bases and the J gene end by 4 bases; junction bases not matched to a gene: 7. CDR3 size: 14 residues. CDR3 region: CASSGQEDAYGYTF. The CDR3 bases are TGTGCCAGCAGCGGACAGGAAGATGCCTATGGCTACACCTTC.

About this clonotype: A far larger clone differs by one base, so this is likely a read error. V and J are TRBV2 and TRBJ1-1; no definite D call. Germline CDR1 and CDR2: SNHLY and FYNNEI. The CDR3 loop spans 14 amino acids. The DNA for the CDR3 is TGTGCCAGCAGCTTACTGGCCAGTAACACTGAAGCTCTCTTT. Its translation: CASSLLASNTEALF.

This clonotype was picked up many times. The chain joins TRBV20-1 to TRBJ2-5; 9 nucleotides align to TRBD2. The germline V gene encodes CDR1 DFQATT and CDR2 SNEGSKA (reference sequence). V shed 4 bases and J 0 bases; nucleotides not matched to a gene: 6. This CDR3 is 15 amino acids long. The chain's CDR3 is CSATKAGGNQETQYF. CDR3 DNA sequence: TGCAGTGCTACCAAAGCGGGAGGCAACCAAGAGACCCAGTACTTC.

V usage is TRBV11-1 and J usage is TRBJ2-7; TRBD2 matches 8 bases. The CDR3 covers 16 residues. V lost 1 base and J lost 6; bases outside the gene matches: 11. CDR1 SGHAT and CDR2 FQDESV come from the germline V gene (reference sequence). CDR3 loop: CASSLVPGGAWGEQYF. CDR3 DNA: TGTGCCAGCAGCTTAGTTCCGGGAGGGGCCTGGGGCGAGCAGTACTTC. The whole variable domain, filled in from reference TRBV11-1 and TRBJ2-7, reads EAEVAQSPRYKITEKSQAVAFWCDPISGHATLYWYRQILGQGPELLVQFQDESVVDDSQLPKDRFSAERLKGVDSTLKIQPAELGDSAMYLCASSLVPGGAWGEQYFGPGTRLTVT.

This clonotype was seen at least ten times. The chain carries TRBV3-1 and TRBJ2-7; no clear D. The CDR3 runs 11 residues. V was shortened by 4 bases and J by 4 bases, with 5 bases between the two germline ends. CDR1 and CDR2 from the germline V gene are LGHDT and YNNKEL (reference sequence). The CDR3 DNA sequence: TGTGCCAGCAGCCGGGTTTACGAGCAGTACTTC. This translates into CASSRVYEQYF.

The V and J genes are TRBV20-1 and TRBJ1-1; 7 nucleotides line up with TRBD1. Unmatched junction bases numbered 6, after V lost 0 bases and J lost 5 bases. The CDR3 is made up of 14 amino acids. CDR1 and CDR2 from the germline V gene are DFQATT and SNEGSKA (reference sequence). CDR3 sequence (DNA): TGCAGTGCTAGAGACTGGCAGGGGGAAACTGAAGCTTTCTTT. Translation gives CSARDWQGETEAFF.

This clonotype was counted at least ten times. The CDR3 DNA follows: TGTGCCATCAGTGAGTCGACGGGATCCACCTACGAGCAGTACTTC. It is translated as CAISESTGSTYEQYF. The V call is TRBV10-3, the J call TRBJ2-7; maybe TRBD2 (5 bases). There are 15 residues in the CDR3. Germline V lookup: CDR1 ENHRY, CDR2 SYGVKD. Trimming cost V 0 bases and J 2 bases, with 11 bases left between them.

This clonotype was observed many times. The chain recombines TRBV30 with TRBJ2-5; 7 nucleotides align to TRBD2. Trimming cost V 4 bases and J 5 bases; bases outside gene matches: 4. The CDR3 totals 12 residues. The germline CDR1 and CDR2 sequences are GTSNPN and SVGIG (reference sequence). This chain's CDR3 is CAWNRDYETQYF. In nucleotides, the CDR3 is TGTGCCTGGAACCGGGACTACGAGACCCAGTACTTC.

At least ten counts were recorded for this clonotype. The J gene is TRBJ1-1, the V gene TRBV2; D is uncertain. Trimming removed 1 base from V and 1 base from J, with 7 bases in between. Germline CDR1 reads SNHLY; CDR2 reads FYNNEI. CDR3 size: 14 residues. The CDR3 sequence is CASSEGLGNTEAFF. The CDR3, as DNA: TGTGCCAGCAGTGAAGGGCTGGGGAACACTGAAGCTTTCTTT.